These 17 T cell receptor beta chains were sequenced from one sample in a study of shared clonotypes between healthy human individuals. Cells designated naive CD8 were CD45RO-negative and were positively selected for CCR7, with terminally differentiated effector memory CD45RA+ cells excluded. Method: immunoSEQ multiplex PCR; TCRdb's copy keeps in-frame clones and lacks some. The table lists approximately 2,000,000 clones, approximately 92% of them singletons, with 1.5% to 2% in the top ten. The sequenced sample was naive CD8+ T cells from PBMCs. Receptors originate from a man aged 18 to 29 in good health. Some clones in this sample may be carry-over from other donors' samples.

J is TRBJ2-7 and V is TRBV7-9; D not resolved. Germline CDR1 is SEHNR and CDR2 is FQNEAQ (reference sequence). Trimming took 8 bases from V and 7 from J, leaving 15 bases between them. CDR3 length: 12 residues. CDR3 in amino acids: CASGSLAPEQYF. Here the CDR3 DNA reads TGTGCCAGCGGAAGCCTCGCCCCTGAGCAGTACTTC. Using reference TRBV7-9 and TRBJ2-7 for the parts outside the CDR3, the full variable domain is DTGVSQNPRHKITKRGQNVTFRCDPISEHNRLYWYRQTLGQGPEFLTYFQNEAQLEKSRLLSDRFSAERPKGSFSTLEIQRTEQGDSAMYLCASGSLAPEQYFGPGTRLTVT.

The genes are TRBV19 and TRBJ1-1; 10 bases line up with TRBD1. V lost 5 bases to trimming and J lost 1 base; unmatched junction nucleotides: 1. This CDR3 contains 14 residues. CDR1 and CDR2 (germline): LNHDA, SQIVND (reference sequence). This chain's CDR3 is CASSWDRGNTEAFF. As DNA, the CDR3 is TGTGCCAGTAGTTGGGACAGGGGGAACACTGAAGCTTTCTTT.

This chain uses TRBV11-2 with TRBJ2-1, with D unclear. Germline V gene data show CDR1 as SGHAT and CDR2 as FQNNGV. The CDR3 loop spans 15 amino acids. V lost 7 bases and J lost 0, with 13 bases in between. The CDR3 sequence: CASTPLHNSYNEQFF. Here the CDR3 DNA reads TGTGCCAGCACCCCACTTCACAACTCCTACAATGAGCAGTTCTTC.

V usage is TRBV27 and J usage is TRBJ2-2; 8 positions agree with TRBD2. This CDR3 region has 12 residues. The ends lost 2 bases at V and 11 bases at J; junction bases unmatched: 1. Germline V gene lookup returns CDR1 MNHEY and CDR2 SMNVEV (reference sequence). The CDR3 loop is CASSLREGELFF. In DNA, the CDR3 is TGTGCCAGCAGTTTACGGGAGGGAGAGCTGTTTTTT.

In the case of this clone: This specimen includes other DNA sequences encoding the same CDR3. The CDR3 DNA sequence: TGTGCCAGCAGCCAGGGGGGCACTGAAGCTTTCTTT. Translated, it gives CASSQGGTEAFF. The V and J genes are TRBV14 and TRBJ1-1, with a possible D match to TRBD1 (5 bases). CDR3 length equals 12 residues. The germline V and J ends were trimmed by 3 bases and 4 bases, with 6 bases remaining between them. Germline loops: CDR1 SGHDN, CDR2 FVKESK.

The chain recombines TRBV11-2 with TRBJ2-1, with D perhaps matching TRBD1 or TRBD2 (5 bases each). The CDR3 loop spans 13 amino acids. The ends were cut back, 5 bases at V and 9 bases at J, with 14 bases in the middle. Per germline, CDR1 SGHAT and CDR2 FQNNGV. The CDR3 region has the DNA TGTGCCAGCAGCCCGCTAAGGGGACCTGAGCAGTTCTTC. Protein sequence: CASSPLRGPEQFF.

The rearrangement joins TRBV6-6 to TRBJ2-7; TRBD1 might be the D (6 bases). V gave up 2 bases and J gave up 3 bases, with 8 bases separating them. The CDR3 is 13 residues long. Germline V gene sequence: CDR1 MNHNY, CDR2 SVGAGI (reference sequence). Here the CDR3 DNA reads TGTGCCAGCAGTTACGGGACATACTACGAGCAGTACTTC. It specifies CASSYGTYYEQYF.

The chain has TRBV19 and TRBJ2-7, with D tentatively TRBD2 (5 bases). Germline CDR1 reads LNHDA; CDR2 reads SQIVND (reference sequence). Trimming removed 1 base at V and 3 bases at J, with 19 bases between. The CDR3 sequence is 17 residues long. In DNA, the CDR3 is TGTGCCAGTAGTATAGTATTTAGGAGCGGAGAGCACTACGAGCAGTACTTC. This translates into CASSIVFRSGEHYEQYF.

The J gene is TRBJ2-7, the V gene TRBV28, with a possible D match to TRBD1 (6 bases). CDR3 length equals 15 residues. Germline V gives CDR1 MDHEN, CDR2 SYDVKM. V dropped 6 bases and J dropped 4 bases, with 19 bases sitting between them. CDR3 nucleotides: TGTGCCAGCAGGGAGACAGGTGACCATTTGTACGAGCAGTACTTC. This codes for CASRETGDHLYEQYF.

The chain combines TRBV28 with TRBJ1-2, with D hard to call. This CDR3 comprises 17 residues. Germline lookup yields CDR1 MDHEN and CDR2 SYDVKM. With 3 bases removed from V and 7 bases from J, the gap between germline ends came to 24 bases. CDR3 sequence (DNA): TGTGCCAGCAGTTTTAGGGCAACCGCAGGATTCCGAGGTGGCTACACCTTC. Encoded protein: CASSFRATAGFRGGYTF.

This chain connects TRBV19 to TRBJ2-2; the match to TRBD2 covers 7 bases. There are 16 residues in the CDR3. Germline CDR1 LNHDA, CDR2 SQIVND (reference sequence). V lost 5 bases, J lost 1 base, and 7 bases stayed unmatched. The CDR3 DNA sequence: TGTGCCAGTAGTCCAACGACTAGCCAGAACACCGGGGAGCTGTTTTTT. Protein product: CASSPTTSQNTGELFF.

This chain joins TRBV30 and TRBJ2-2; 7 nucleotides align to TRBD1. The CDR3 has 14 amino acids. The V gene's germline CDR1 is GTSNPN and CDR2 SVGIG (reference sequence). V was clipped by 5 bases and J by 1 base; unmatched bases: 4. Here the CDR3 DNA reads TGTGCCTGGGATTGGACAGGGAACACCGGGGAGCTGTTTTTT. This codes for CAWDWTGNTGELFF.

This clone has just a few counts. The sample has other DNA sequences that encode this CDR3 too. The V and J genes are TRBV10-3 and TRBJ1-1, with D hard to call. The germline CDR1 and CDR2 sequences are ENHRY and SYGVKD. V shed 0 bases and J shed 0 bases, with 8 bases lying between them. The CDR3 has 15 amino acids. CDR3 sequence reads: CAISESLGLNTEAFF. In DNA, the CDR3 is TGTGCCATCAGTGAGTCGCTAGGGTTGAACACTGAAGCTTTCTTT.

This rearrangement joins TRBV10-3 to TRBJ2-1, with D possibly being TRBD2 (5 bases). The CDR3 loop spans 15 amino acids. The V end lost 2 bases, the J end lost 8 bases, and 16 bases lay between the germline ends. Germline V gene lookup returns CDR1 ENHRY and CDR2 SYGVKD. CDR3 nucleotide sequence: TGTGCCATCAGTGAGGGCGGGCGGACGTGGTATGAGCAGTTCTTC. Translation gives CAISEGGRTWYEQFF.

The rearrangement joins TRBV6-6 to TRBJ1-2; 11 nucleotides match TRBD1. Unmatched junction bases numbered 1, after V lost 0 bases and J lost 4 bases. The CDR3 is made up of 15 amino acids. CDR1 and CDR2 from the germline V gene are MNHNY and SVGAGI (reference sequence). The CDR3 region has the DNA TGTGCCAGCAGTTACTCGGGACAGGGGGGCTATGGCTACACCTTC. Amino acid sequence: CASSYSGQGGYGYTF.

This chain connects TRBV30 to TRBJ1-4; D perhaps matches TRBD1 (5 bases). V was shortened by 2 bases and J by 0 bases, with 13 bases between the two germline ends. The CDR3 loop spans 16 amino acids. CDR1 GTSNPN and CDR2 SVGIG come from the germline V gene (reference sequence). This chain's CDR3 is CAWSIWLGATNEKLFF. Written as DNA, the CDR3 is TGTGCCTGGAGTATATGGTTGGGGGCAACTAATGAAAAACTGTTTTTT.

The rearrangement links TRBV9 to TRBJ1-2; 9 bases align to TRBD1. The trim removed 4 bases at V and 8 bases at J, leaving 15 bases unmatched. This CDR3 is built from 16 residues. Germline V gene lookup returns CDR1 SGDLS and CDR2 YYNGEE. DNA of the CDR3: TGTGCCAGCAGCTTAAGTCGAGAACAGGGGGCCCGAGGCTACACCTTC. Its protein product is CASSLSREQGARGYTF.